The T cell receptor (beta chain) under discussion was sequenced for a study of radiotherapy plus CTLA-4 blockade in lung cancer. Study findings and constraints: Dynamics of early blood T cell clones, together with interferon-beta, were reportedly the best predictors of response. Among blood TCR repertoires after radiotherapy plus ipilimumab, tumor-derived clones expanded.

The CDR3 sequence is 16 residues long. Germline lookup yields CDR1 SGDLS and CDR2 YYNGEE. Trimming pared 3 bases from V and 0 bases from J, leaving 13 bases between. Details on this clone: The antigen is not known.

TCRdb's copy holds only in-frame clones and misses some; the assay was immunoSEQ multiplex PCR. The data contain 50,000 or so clones, 60% to 80% of them singletons. The source is a human donor with non-small cell lung cancer who had stable disease on radiotherapy plus ipilimumab. The sequencing used peripheral blood, collected from a patient treated with radiotherapy plus ipilimumab. This sequence joins TRBV9 and TRBJ2-1, with D perhaps TRBD2 (5 bases). This CDR3 reads CASSAEGFSSYNEQFF. CDR3 coding DNA: TGTGCCAGCAGCGCCGAGGGATTTAGCTCCTACAATGAGCAGTTCTTC.